Below are 8 T cell receptor beta chains sequenced from a single sample in a study of OX40 agonist ivuxolimab in advanced cancers. Only in-frame clones appear in the TCRdb table, and some are missing; sequencing was by immunoSEQ multiplex PCR. The sample lists about 77,000 clones, about 94% occurring once. Sequencing used CD4+ or CD8+ T cells sorted from blood, obtained in a trial of the OX40 agonist ivuxolimab. The receptors stem from an adult with an advanced solid tumor such as melanoma, head and neck, liver or kidney cancer.

This chain connects TRBV5-4 to TRBJ2-2; the match to TRBD1 covers 9 bases. The CDR3 extends over 15 amino acids. Unmatched junction bases numbered 7, after V lost 5 bases and J lost 5 bases. Germline loops: CDR1 SGHNT, CDR2 YYREEE (reference sequence). CDR3 sequence: CASSYGTGWTGELFF. The CDR3 DNA follows: TGTGCCAGCAGTTACGGGACAGGGTGGACCGGGGAGCTGTTTTTT. The full variable domain, completed using reference TRBV5-4 and TRBJ2-2, is ETGVTQSPTHLIKTRGQQVTLRCSSQSGHNTVSWYQQALGQGPQFIFQYYREEENGRGNFPPRFSGLQFPNYSSELNVNALELDDSALYLCASSYGTGWTGELFFGEGSRLTVL.

The CDR3, as DNA: TGCGCCAGCAGCCAAACTGCGACAGGGGAAGGCTACACCTTC. Amino acid sequence: CASSQTATGEGYTF. The chain has TRBV4-1 and TRBJ1-2; 8 bases line up with TRBD1. The CDR3 is 14 amino acids. The germline CDR1 and CDR2 sequences are MGHRA and YSYEKL. With 2 bases clipped from V and 8 bases from J, the junction kept 7 bases outside the gene matches.

The rearrangement joins TRBV4-1 to TRBJ2-3, with TRBD2 matching 9 bases. V was pared by 1 base and J by 14 bases, with 7 bases of the junction left unmatched. The germline V gene has CDR1 MGHRA and CDR2 YSYEKL. The CDR3 spans 13 residues. The CDR3 is CASSQGGTSGLYF. The CDR3 DNA reads TGCGCCAGCAGCCAAGGGGGAACTAGCGGGCTGTATTTT.

The gene calls are TRBV18 and TRBJ2-1, with 8 bases fitting TRBD1. CDR1 and CDR2 from the germline V gene are KGHSH and LQKENI. Trimming took 3 bases from V and 2 from J; bases not matched to a gene: 6. This CDR3 region has 16 residues. The CDR3, as DNA: TGTGCCAGCTCACCGACAGGGGACGGAACCTACAATGAGCAGTTCTTC. It translates to CASSPTGDGTYNEQFF. Full variable domain (missing parts from reference TRBV18 and TRBJ2-1): NAGVMQNPRHLVRRRGQEARLRCSPMKGHSHVYWYRQLPEEGLKFMVYLQKENIIDESGMPKERFSAEFPKEGPSILRIQQVVRGDSAAYFCASSPTGDGTYNEQFFGPGTRLTVL.

The rearrangement links TRBV7-2 to TRBJ1-3, with D maybe TRBD1 (6 bases). V lost 6 bases and J lost 1, with 13 bases in between. The CDR3 sequence is 15 residues long. CDR1 is SGHTA and CDR2 is FQGNSA in the germline V gene. Here the CDR3 reads CASRQQGNSGNTIYF. As DNA, the CDR3 is TGTGCCAGCAGACAACAGGGAAATTCTGGAAACACCATATATTTT.

This rearrangement joins TRBV7-8 to TRBJ2-1; 14 bases map to TRBD2. Germline V gene data show CDR1 as SGHVS and CDR2 as FQNEAQ. This CDR3 is built from 19 residues. The ends lost 5 bases at V and 4 bases at J; junction bases unmatched: 13. The CDR3 reads CASSPLPGTSGSTYNEQFF. The DNA of the CDR3 is TGTGCCAGCAGCCCTCTTCCCGGGACTAGCGGGAGTACTTACAATGAGCAGTTCTTC.

The chain combines TRBV12-5 with TRBJ1-5; no firm D call. CDR3 length: 15 amino acids. Trimming stripped 2 bases from V and 2 bases from J, with 10 bases between. Germline CDR1 LGHNT, CDR2 FRNRAP. Here the CDR3 reads CASGLPLSGNQPQHF. For the CDR3, the DNA is TGTGCTAGTGGTTTGCCCCTCTCGGGCAATCAGCCCCAGCATTTT.

This rearrangement joins TRBV19 to TRBJ2-2; weak D call: TRBD2 (6 bases). V was cut by 0 bases and J by 4 bases, with 12 bases left in between. Germline V gene lookup returns CDR1 LNHDA and CDR2 SQIVND (reference sequence). The CDR3 has 16 residues. In DNA, the CDR3 is TGTGCCAGTAGTATAGACCCCGTAGCGGTCACCGGGGAGCTGTTTTTT. It is translated as CASSIDPVAVTGELFF.